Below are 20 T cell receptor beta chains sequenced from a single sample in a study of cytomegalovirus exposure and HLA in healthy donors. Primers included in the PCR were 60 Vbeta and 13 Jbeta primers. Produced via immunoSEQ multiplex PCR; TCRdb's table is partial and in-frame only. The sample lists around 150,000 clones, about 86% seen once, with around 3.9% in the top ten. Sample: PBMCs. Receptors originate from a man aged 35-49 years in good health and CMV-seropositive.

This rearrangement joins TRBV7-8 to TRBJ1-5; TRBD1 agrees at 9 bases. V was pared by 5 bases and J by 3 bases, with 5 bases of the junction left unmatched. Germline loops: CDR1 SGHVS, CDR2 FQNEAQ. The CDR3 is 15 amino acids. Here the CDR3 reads CASSPGTGNNQPQHF. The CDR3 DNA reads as TGTGCCAGCAGCCCTGGGACAGGGAACAATCAGCCCCAGCATTTT.

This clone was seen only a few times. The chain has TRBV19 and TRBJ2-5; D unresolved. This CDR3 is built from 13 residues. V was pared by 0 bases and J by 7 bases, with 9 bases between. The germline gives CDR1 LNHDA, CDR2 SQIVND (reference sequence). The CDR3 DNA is TGTGCCAGTAGTATAGAACTAACCGGGACCCAGTACTTC. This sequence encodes CASSIELTGTQYF.

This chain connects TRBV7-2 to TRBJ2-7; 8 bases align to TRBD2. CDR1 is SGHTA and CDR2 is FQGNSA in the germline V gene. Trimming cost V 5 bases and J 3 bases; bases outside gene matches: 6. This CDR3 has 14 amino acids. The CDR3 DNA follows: TGTGCCAGCAGCCCCAGGGCGGGGGGCTACGAGCAGTACTTC. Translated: CASSPRAGGYEQYF.

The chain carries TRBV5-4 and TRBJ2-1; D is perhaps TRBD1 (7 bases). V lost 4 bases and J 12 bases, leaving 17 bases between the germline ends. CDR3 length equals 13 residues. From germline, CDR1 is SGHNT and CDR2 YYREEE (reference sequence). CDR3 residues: CASSPGGTASQFF. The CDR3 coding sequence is TGTGCCAGCAGCCCCGGAGGGACAGCGTCGCAGTTCTTC.

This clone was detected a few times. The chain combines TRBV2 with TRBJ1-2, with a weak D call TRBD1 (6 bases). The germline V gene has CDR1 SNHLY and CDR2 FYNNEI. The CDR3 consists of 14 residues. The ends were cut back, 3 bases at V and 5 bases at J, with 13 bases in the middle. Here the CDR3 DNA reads TGTGCCAGCAGTGAGGGCAGGGGTGGGTATGGCTACACCTTC. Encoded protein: CASSEGRGGYGYTF.

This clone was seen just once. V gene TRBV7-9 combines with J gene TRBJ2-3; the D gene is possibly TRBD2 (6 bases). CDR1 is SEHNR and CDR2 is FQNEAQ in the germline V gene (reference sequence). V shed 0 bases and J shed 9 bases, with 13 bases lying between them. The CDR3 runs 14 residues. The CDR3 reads CASSLAAGTQTQYF. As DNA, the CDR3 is TGTGCCAGCAGCTTAGCAGCCGGGACTCAGACGCAGTATTTT.

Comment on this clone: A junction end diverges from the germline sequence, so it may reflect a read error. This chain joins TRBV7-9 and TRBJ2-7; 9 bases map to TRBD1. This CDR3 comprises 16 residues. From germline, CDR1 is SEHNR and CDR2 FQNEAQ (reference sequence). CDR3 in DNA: TGTTCCAGCAGCTTGCCGGGACAGGGAAACTCCTACGAGCAGTACTTC. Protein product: CSSSLPGQGNSYEQYF.

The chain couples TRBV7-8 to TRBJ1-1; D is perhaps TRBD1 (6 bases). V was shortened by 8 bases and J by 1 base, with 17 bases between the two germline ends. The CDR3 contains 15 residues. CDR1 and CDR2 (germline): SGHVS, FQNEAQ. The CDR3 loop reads CASGTVGGQNTEAFF. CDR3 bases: TGTGCCAGCGGGACCGTTGGGGGACAGAACACTGAAGCTTTCTTT. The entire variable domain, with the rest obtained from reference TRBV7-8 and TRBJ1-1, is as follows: GAGVSQSPRYKVAKRGQDVALRCDPISGHVSLFWYQQALGQGPEFLTYFQNEAQLDKSGLPSDRFFAERPEGSVSTLKIQRTQQEDSAVYLCASGTVGGQNTEAFFGQGTRLTVV.

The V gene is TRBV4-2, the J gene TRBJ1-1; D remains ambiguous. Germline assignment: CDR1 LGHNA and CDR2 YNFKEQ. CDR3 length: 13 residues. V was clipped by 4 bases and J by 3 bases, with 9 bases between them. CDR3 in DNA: TGTGCCAGCAGCCGAGGGAGGGACACTGAAGCTTTCTTT. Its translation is CASSRGRDTEAFF.

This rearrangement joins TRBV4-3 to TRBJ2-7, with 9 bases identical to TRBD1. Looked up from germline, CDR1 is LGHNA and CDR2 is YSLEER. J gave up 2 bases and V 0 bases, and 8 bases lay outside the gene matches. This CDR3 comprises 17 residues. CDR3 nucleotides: TGCGCCAGCAGCCAAGAATGGTTGGACAGGGGCACCTACGAGCAGTACTTC. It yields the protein CASSQEWLDRGTYEQYF.

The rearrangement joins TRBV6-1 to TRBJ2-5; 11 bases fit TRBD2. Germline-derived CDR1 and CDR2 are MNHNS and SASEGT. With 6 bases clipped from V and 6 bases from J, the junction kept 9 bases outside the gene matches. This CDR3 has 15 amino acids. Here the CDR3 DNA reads TGTGCCAGCAGGAGCTTAGCGGGGGGGCTAAAGACCCAGTACTTC. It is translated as CASRSLAGGLKTQYF.

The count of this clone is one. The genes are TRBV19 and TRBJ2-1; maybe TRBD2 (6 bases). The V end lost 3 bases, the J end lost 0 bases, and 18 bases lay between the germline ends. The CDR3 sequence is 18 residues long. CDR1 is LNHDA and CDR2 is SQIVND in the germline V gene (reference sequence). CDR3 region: CASSMRNRAGPSYNEQFF. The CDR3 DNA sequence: TGTGCCAGTAGTATGCGTAATCGGGCGGGACCCTCCTACAATGAGCAGTTCTTC.

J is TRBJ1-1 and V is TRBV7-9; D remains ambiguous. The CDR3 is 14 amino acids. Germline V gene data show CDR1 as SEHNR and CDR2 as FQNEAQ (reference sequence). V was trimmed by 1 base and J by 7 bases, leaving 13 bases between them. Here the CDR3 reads CASSLDNGGLEAFF. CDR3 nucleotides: TGTGCCAGCAGCTTAGATAATGGCGGACTTGAAGCTTTCTTT.

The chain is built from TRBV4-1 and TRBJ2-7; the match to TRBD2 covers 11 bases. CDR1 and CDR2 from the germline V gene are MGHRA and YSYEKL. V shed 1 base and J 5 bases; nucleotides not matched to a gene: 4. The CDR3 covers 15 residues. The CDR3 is CASSQAQLAGDEQYF. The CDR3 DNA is TGCGCCAGCAGCCAAGCCCAACTAGCGGGAGACGAGCAGTACTTC.

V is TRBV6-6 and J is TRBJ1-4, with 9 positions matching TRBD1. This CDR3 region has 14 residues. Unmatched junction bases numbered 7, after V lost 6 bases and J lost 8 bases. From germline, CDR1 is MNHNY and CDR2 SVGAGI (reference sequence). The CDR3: CASRQQGAQEKLFF. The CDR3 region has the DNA TGTGCCAGCAGGCAACAGGGGGCGCAGGAAAAACTGTTTTTT.

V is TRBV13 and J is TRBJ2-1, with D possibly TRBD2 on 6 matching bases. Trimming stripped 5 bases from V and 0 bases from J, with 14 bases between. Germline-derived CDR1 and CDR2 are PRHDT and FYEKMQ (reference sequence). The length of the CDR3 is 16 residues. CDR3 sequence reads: CASSPTLAYSYNEQFF. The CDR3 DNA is TGTGCCAGCAGCCCTACCCTAGCGTACTCCTACAATGAGCAGTTCTTC.

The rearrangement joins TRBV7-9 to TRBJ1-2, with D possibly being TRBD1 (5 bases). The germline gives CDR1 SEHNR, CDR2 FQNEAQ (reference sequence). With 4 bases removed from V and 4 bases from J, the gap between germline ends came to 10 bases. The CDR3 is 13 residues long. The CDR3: CASSSRQTYGYTF. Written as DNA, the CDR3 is TGTGCCAGCAGCTCCAGACAGACCTATGGCTACACCTTC.

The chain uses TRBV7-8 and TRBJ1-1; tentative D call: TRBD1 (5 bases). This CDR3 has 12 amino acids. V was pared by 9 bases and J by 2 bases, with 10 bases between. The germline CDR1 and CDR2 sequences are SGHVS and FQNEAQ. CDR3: CASWGRNTEAFF. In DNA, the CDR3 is TGTGCCAGTTGGGGCAGAAACACTGAAGCTTTCTTT. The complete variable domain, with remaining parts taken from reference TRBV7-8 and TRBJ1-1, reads GAGVSQSPRYKVAKRGQDVALRCDPISGHVSLFWYQQALGQGPEFLTYFQNEAQLDKSGLPSDRFFAERPEGSVSTLKIQRTQQEDSAVYLCASWGRNTEAFFGQGTRLTVV.

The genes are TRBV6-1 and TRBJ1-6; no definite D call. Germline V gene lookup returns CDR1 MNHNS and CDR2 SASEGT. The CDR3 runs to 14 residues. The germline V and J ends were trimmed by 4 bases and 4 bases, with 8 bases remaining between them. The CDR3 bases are TGTGCCAGCAGTGGGCGGAATTATAATTCACCCCTCCACTTT. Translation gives CASSGRNYNSPLHF.

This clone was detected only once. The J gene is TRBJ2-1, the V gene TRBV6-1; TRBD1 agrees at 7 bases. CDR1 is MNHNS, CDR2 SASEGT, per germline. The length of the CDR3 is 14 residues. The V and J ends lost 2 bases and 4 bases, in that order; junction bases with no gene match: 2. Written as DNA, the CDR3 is TGTGCCAGCAGTGAACAACAGGGGTACAATGAGCAGTTCTTC. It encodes CASSEQQGYNEQFF.